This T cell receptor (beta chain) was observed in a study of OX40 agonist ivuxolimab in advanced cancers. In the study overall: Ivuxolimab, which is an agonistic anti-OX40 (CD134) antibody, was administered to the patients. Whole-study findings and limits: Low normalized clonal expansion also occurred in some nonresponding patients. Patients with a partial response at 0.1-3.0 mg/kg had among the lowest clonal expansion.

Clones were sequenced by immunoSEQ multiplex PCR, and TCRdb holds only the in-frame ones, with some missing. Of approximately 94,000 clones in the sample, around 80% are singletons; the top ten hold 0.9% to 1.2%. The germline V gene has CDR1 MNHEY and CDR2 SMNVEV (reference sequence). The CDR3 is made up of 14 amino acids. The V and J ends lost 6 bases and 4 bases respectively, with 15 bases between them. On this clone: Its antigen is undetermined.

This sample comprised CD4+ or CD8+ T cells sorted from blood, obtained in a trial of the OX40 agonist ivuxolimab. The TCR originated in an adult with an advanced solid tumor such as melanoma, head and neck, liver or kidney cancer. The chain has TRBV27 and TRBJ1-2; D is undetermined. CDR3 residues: CASSHSGGSYGYTF. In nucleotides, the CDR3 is TGTGCCAGCAGCCACAGTGGTGGTTCCTATGGCTACACCTTC.